The 22 T cell receptor beta chains in this list originate from one sample, sequenced in a study of T cell changes during pregnancy in multiple sclerosis. Here immunoSEQ multiplex PCR was the method, and the copy in TCRdb shows in-frame clones only, minus some. The table records more than 55,000 clones, 90% to 95% of them present only once. Material: peripheral blood, obtained in the first trimester of pregnancy. Source of these receptors: a female donor in good health, enrolled as a control in a pregnancy study.

J is TRBJ2-7 and V is TRBV4-2; TRBD1 agrees at 8 bases. The V gene end was trimmed by 1 base and the J gene end by 3 bases; junction bases not matched to a gene: 2. This CDR3 comprises 14 residues. CDR1 LGHNA and CDR2 YNFKEQ come from the germline V gene. The CDR3 DNA sequence: TGTGCCAGCAGCCAAGGGACAGGGATCTACGAGCAGTACTTC. Residues: CASSQGTGIYEQYF.

J is TRBJ2-2 and V is TRBV27; D call uncertain. Germline CDR1 MNHEY, CDR2 SMNVEV (reference sequence). The V and J ends lost 10 bases and 6 bases respectively, with 6 bases between them. This CDR3 region has 10 residues. CDR3 DNA: TGTGCCACCGGTTCCGGGGAGCTGTTTTTT. Encoded protein: CATGSGELFF.

This chain connects TRBV10-3 to TRBJ2-5, with 11 nucleotides matching TRBD1. From germline, CDR1 is ENHRY and CDR2 SYGVKD. The V and J ends lost 10 bases and 4 bases, in that order; junction bases with no gene match: 5. The CDR3 is 13 residues long. CDR3 sequence: CATTDRGRETQYF. CDR3 DNA: TGTGCCACTACGGACAGGGGGCGAGAGACCCAGTACTTC.

The chain carries TRBV27 and TRBJ1-2; D is possibly TRBD1 (5 bases). Trimming shortened V by 3 bases and J by 6 bases, and 8 bases separated the two germline ends. Germline CDR1 and CDR2: MNHEY and SMNVEV (reference sequence). CDR3 length: 12 residues. CDR3 loop: CASSLGGDGYTF. In DNA form, the CDR3 reads TGTGCCAGCAGTTTGGGGGGGGATGGCTACACCTTC.

This chain links TRBV6-5 with TRBJ1-1, with unresolved D. With 7 bases removed from V and 0 bases from J, the gap between germline ends came to 9 bases. The CDR3 sequence is 13 residues long. CDR1 is MNHEY and CDR2 is SVGAGI in the germline V gene. The CDR3 sequence: CASTQQLNTEAFF. DNA for the CDR3: TGTGCCAGCACACAACAGCTGAACACTGAAGCTTTCTTT.

The rearrangement joins TRBV10-2 to TRBJ2-3, with 11 bases aligning to TRBD2. Germline CDR1 WSHSY, CDR2 SAAADI. Unmatched junction bases numbered 1, after V lost 4 bases and J lost 1 base. The CDR3 extends over 15 amino acids. CDR3 DNA: TGCGCCAGCAGTGTGACTAGCGGGGGCACAGATACGCAGTATTTT. Protein product: CASSVTSGGTDTQYF.

V and J are TRBV2 and TRBJ1-5, with D possibly matching TRBD1 (6 bases). Germline CDR1 SNHLY, CDR2 FYNNEI. Trimming pared 5 bases from V and 11 bases from J, leaving 25 bases between. CDR3 size: 16 residues. DNA for the CDR3: TGTGCCAGCAGTCGAGAACGCAGCGGGGAGGGGGAAGCCCAGCATTTT. Translated: CASSRERSGEGEAQHF.

The chain links TRBV15 to TRBJ2-7; 9 bases line up with TRBD1. The CDR3 consists of 16 residues. The J segment lost 5 bases and the V segment lost 3 bases, leaving 11 bases of the junction unmatched. The germline V gene encodes CDR1 LNHNV and CDR2 YYDKDF (reference sequence). The CDR3 region is CATSRVRTGVLHEQYF. In nucleotides, the CDR3 is TGTGCCACCAGCAGGGTCAGGACAGGGGTTCTACACGAGCAGTACTTC.

V gene TRBV5-6 combines with J gene TRBJ1-2, with TRBD1 identical over 7 bases. CDR1 and CDR2 (germline): SGHDT, YYEEEE. V lost 4 bases, J lost 4 bases, and 7 bases stayed unmatched. The CDR3 covers 14 residues. The CDR3 region has the DNA TGTGCCAGCAGCGAGACAGGGTCCCTCTATGGCTACACCTTC. Protein sequence: CASSETGSLYGYTF.

This chain connects TRBV9 to TRBJ2-1; TRBD2 agrees at 13 bases. The germline V gene encodes CDR1 SGDLS and CDR2 YYNGEE. The CDR3 is made up of 16 amino acids. V shed 5 bases and J 8 bases; nucleotides not matched to a gene: 10. The CDR3 DNA follows: TGTGCCAGCAGTGGACTAGCGGGAGTCGGATTTCATGAGCAGTTCTTC. Translating it yields CASSGLAGVGFHEQFF. The full variable domain, completed using reference TRBV9 and TRBJ2-1, is DSGVTQTPKHLITATGQRVTLRCSPRSGDLSVYWYQQSLDQGLQFLIQYYNGEERAKGNILERFSAQQFPDLHSELNLSSLELGDSALYFCASSGLAGVGFHEQFFGPGTRLTVL.

The chain recombines TRBV5-4 with TRBJ2-2; 8 positions agree with TRBD1. The V and J ends lost 2 bases and 7 bases, in that order; junction bases with no gene match: 7. The CDR3 has 15 residues. Germline loops: CDR1 SGHNT, CDR2 YYREEE (reference sequence). The CDR3 DNA sequence: TGTGCCAGCAGCTTCACCCACAGGGGGAACGGGGAGCTGTTTTTT. Translation gives CASSFTHRGNGELFF.

This clone was picked up one time. The rearrangement links TRBV5-1 to TRBJ2-1, with TRBD2 matching over 12 bases. CDR1 is SGHRS and CDR2 is YFSETQ in the germline V gene. V dropped 0 bases and J dropped 7; count of bases not matched to a gene: 5. CDR3 length: 16 residues. In DNA, the CDR3 is TGCGCCAGCAGCTTGGAACTAGCGGGAGGATCTAATGAGCAGTTCTTC. It codes for CASSLELAGGSNEQFF.

The chain is built from TRBV5-1 and TRBJ2-3; D call uncertain. Germline V gives CDR1 SGHRS, CDR2 YFSETQ. This CDR3 has 15 amino acids. V was pared by 0 bases and J by 2 bases, with 10 bases between. CDR3 amino acids: CASSLVRGPTDTQYF. The CDR3 nucleotides are TGCGCCAGCAGCTTGGTTCGCGGCCCCACAGATACGCAGTATTTT.

The chain joins TRBV19 to TRBJ2-1; 9 bases match TRBD1. V gave up 8 bases and J gave up 1 base; unmatched junction bases: 6. CDR3 length: 15 amino acids. CDR1 and CDR2 (germline): LNHDA, SQIVND (reference sequence). CDR3 amino acids: CASGPQGASYNEQFF. The CDR3 DNA follows: TGTGCCAGTGGTCCACAGGGGGCATCCTACAATGAGCAGTTCTTC.

The V call is TRBV28, the J call TRBJ2-4; D is unresolved. V lost 8 bases and J 6 bases, leaving 8 bases between the germline ends. From germline, CDR1 is MDHEN and CDR2 SYDVKM. The CDR3 loop spans 11 amino acids. This CDR3 is CASESINIQYF. DNA of the CDR3: TGTGCCAGCGAGAGTATAAACATTCAGTACTTC.

CDR3 in amino acids: CASSFSRGQNSPLHF. The CDR3 region has the DNA TGTGCCAGCAGTTTTTCCAGGGGGCAGAATTCACCCCTCCACTTT. The J gene is TRBJ1-6, the V gene TRBV28, with 8 bases identical to TRBD1. The germline V gene has CDR1 MDHEN and CDR2 SYDVKM. V trimming: 3 bases; J trimming: 7 bases; junction bases outside the gene matches: 5. The CDR3 sequence is 15 residues long.

V is TRBV2 and J is TRBJ1-4; D perhaps matches TRBD1 (5 bases). The CDR3 contains 13 residues. Germline CDR1 is SNHLY and CDR2 is FYNNEI. Trimming removed 4 bases at V and 8 bases at J, with 11 bases between. CDR3 region: CASSGTGREKLFF. In nucleotides, the CDR3 is TGTGCCAGCAGTGGAACAGGCCGGGAAAAACTGTTTTTT.

This chain joins TRBV7-9 and TRBJ1-2; D is unclear. In germline, CDR1 is SEHNR, CDR2 FQNEAQ (reference sequence). V was pared by 10 bases and J by 12 bases, with 18 bases between. The CDR3 sequence is 11 residues long. The CDR3, as DNA: TGTGCCACGAGAGACGGCATGGGAGACACCTTC. It encodes CATRDGMGDTF.

This chain uses TRBV6-1 with TRBJ2-1; D is undetermined. The CDR3 consists of 15 residues. V was shortened by 6 bases and J by 1 base, with 13 bases between the two germline ends. Looked up from germline, CDR1 is MNHNS and CDR2 is SASEGT. DNA of the CDR3: TGTGCCAGCAGCCCTCTCCCACAATCCTACAATGAGCAGTTCTTC. This codes for CASSPLPQSYNEQFF.

The chain has TRBV5-1 and TRBJ2-2; 7 nucleotides match TRBD1. The J segment lost 5 bases and the V segment lost 5 bases, leaving 12 bases of the junction unmatched. Germline V gene data show CDR1 as SGHRS and CDR2 as YFSETQ. This CDR3 has 16 residues. The CDR3, as DNA: TGCGCCAGCAGAGACTGGCGTAGGGGGCAGACCGGGGAGCTGTTTTTT. Translation gives CASRDWRRGQTGELFF.

This clone was found once. The gene calls are TRBV28 and TRBJ1-1, with a possible D match to TRBD1 (6 bases). The CDR3 is made up of 15 amino acids. With 7 bases removed from V and 0 bases from J, the gap between germline ends came to 15 bases. The V gene's germline CDR1 is MDHEN and CDR2 SYDVKM. CDR3 sequence: CASIEGERMNTEAFF. The CDR3 DNA follows: TGTGCCAGCATCGAGGGGGAACGGATGAACACTGAAGCTTTCTTT. Supplemented by reference TRBV28 and TRBJ1-1, the full variable domain reads DVKVTQSSRYLVKRTGEKVFLECVQDMDHENMFWYRQDPGLGLRLIYFSYDVKMKEKGDIPEGYSVSREKKERFSLILESASTNQTSMYLCASIEGERMNTEAFFGQGTRLTVV.

The gene calls are TRBV6-1 and TRBJ2-2; 8 bases map to TRBD2. CDR1 and CDR2 from the germline V gene are MNHNS and SASEGT. The CDR3 has 15 amino acids. The ends lost 4 bases at V and 9 bases at J; junction bases unmatched: 10. The CDR3 here is CASSVAGSQTRELFF. The CDR3, as DNA: TGTGCCAGCAGTGTAGCGGGGAGCCAGACCAGGGAGCTGTTTTTT.